This entry lists 12 T cell receptor beta chains sequenced from one sample in a study of blood T cells in healthy people across ages. A J-beta primer mix and a sample-barcoded 5' primer were used in a second PCR of roughly 6 to 11 cycles. TCRdb called the 5' RACE reads again in MiXCR, with one record for every CDR3 protein. The sample lists some 850,000 distinct CDR3 sequences, approximately 24% occurring once. A further study also used this sample, focusing on T cells of mothers and their children.

Sample: blood. The receptors derive from a boy aged 10-17 years in good health.

V is TRBV7-3 and J is TRBJ1-1; a possible D gene is TRBD1 (5 bases). Trimming removed 2 bases from V and 1 base from J, with 11 bases in between. The V gene's germline CDR1 is SGHTA and CDR2 FQGTGA. The CDR3 is 15 residues long. Here the CDR3 reads CASSLGSGWNTEAFF. The CDR3 region has the DNA TGTGCCAGCAGCTTAGGGTCAGGGTGGAACACTGAAGCTTTCTTT.

The V call is TRBV6-1, the J call TRBJ2-3, with D tentatively TRBD1 (6 bases). This CDR3 is built from 17 residues. The V gene lost 6 bases and the J gene lost 6 bases, with 25 bases spanning the gap. Germline V gives CDR1 MNHNS, CDR2 SASEGT. DNA for the CDR3: TGTGCCAGCAGAGGGCCCCTAAGGGACACTTTTATCGATACGCAGTATTTT. It yields the protein CASRGPLRDTFIDTQYF.

At least ten counts were recorded for this clonotype. This chain links TRBV5-1 with TRBJ2-2, with a possible D match to TRBD2 (5 bases). The V gene lost 5 bases and the J gene lost 4 bases, with 9 bases spanning the gap. The CDR3 loop spans 13 amino acids. Per germline, CDR1 SGHRS and CDR2 YFSETQ. The CDR3 spells CASSSEGTGELFF. In nucleotides, the CDR3 is TGCGCCAGCAGTTCCGAGGGCACCGGGGAGCTGTTTTTT.

The chain is built from TRBV7-3 and TRBJ1-2; 9 nucleotides line up with TRBD1. This CDR3 spans 13 amino acids. The trim removed 5 bases at V and 7 bases at J, leaving 5 bases unmatched. Germline V CDR1 and CDR2: SGHTA, FQGTGA. This CDR3 reads CASSPGQGFGYTF. The CDR3 DNA sequence: TGTGCCAGCAGCCCGGGACAGGGCTTTGGCTACACCTTC.

CDR3 nucleotide sequence: TGTGCCAGCAGACAAGGGGGGATTTCTAGCGGGGTGAACACAGATACGCAGTATTTT. Translation: CASRQGGISSGVNTDTQYF. This chain connects TRBV7-8 to TRBJ2-3; 9 bases fit TRBD2. V was clipped by 6 bases and J by 2 bases; unmatched bases: 18. The CDR3 is 19 amino acids. The germline V gene has CDR1 SGHVS and CDR2 FQNEAQ.

The chain links TRBV9 to TRBJ2-3; 11 positions match TRBD2. CDR3 size: 15 residues. Germline values: CDR1 SGDLS, CDR2 YYNGEE. The ends lost 2 bases at V and 13 bases at J; junction bases unmatched: 12. In DNA, the CDR3 is TGTGCCAGCAGCGTCGAGCTAGCGGGGGGACCTCTGAAGTATTTT. It codes for CASSVELAGGPLKYF. Together with reference TRBV9 and TRBJ2-3, the CDR3 gives the full variable domain: DSGVTQTPKHLITATGQRVTLRCSPRSGDLSVYWYQQSLDQGLQFLIQYYNGEERAKGNILERFSAQQFPDLHSELNLSSLELGDSALYFCASSVELAGGPLKYFGPGTRLTVL.

As for this clonotype: Compared with germline, one end of the junction differs, possibly owing to a read error. The chain joins TRBV12-3 or TRBV12-4 to TRBJ1-5; 8 positions agree with TRBD1. CDR3 length: 15 residues. The CDR3 DNA sequence: TGTGCCAGCAGTCCGGACAGGGAAGAGAATCAGCCCCATCATTTT. It specifies CASSPDREENQPHHF.

This clonotype was observed a handful of times. The chain recombines TRBV6-5 with TRBJ2-3, with D unclear. The CDR3 is made up of 15 amino acids. The V gene lost 2 bases and the J gene lost 0 bases, with 9 bases spanning the gap. The germline CDR1 and CDR2 sequences are MNHEY and SVGAGI. CDR3 nucleotides: TGTGCCAGCAGTTACGGGTCGTCTAGCACAGATACGCAGTATTTT. Translated, it gives CASSYGSSSTDTQYF.

This clonotype has just a few counts. The rearrangement links TRBV20-1 to TRBJ2-6, with D tentatively TRBD1 or TRBD2 (5 bases each). V lost 3 bases, J lost 0 bases, and 15 bases lay in between. This CDR3 region has 17 residues. CDR1 and CDR2 from the germline V gene are DFQATT and SNEGSKA (reference sequence). The CDR3 nucleotides are TGCAGTGCTAGTGGGGACGGCTTCTACTCTGGGGCCAACGTCCTGACTTTC. Translation gives CSASGDGFYSGANVLTF.

This clonotype has only a few counts. The genes are TRBV4-1 and TRBJ1-1; the D gene is possibly TRBD1 (6 bases). V lost 4 bases, J lost 8 bases, and 20 bases lay in between. The CDR3 sequence is 15 residues long. Germline lookup yields CDR1 MGHRA and CDR2 YSYEKL. The CDR3 protein is CASSPGAYGASEAFF. Written as DNA, the CDR3 is TGCGCCAGCAGCCCAGGGGCGTACGGGGCGTCGGAAGCTTTCTTT.

This clonotype was detected a few times. The rearrangement joins TRBV2 to TRBJ2-1; 11 nucleotides agree with TRBD2. J gave up 4 bases and V 8 bases, and 7 bases lay outside the gene matches. The CDR3 is 15 residues long. CDR1 is SNHLY and CDR2 is FYNNEI in the germline V gene. CDR3 sequence (DNA): TGTGCCAGCGGGCTTACTAGCGGGGGATACAATGAGCAGTTCTTC. The encoded protein is CASGLTSGGYNEQFF.

The table lists this clonotype with a few counts. A read error may account for a junction end that differs from germline. The rearrangement joins TRBV2 to TRBJ2-6, with 8 nucleotides matching TRBD1. This CDR3 is 18 amino acids long. Germline lookup yields CDR1 SNHLY and CDR2 FYNNEI. The CDR3 loop reads CASRAFGTGGSGANVLTF. As DNA, the CDR3 is TGCGCCAGCAGAGCCTTCGGGACAGGCGGCTCTGGGGCCAACGTCCTGACTTTC.